This T cell receptor (beta chain) was sequenced in a study of shared clonotypes between healthy human individuals. The study, taken as a whole, reports: Lower generation probabilities were found for non-shared clonotypes than for those shared by all four donors.

Points on this clone: Antigen: not known.

TCRdb's table, derived via immunoSEQ multiplex PCR, lists solely in-frame clones and lacks some. The profile shows about 2.4 million clones, 85% to 95% of them singletons. Germline values: CDR1 MNHEY, CDR2 SVGAGI. The CDR3 length is 15 residues. Trimming cost V 6 bases and J 6 bases, with 17 bases left between them. This clonotype was obtained from a man aged 18 to 35 in good health. The rearrangement links TRBV6-5 to TRBJ2-2; TRBD1 or TRBD2 may be the D gene (5 bases each). Material: naive CD4+ T cells sorted from blood. Noted subset: CD45RA+ positively selected. The CDR3 DNA reads as TGTGCCAGCAGAAGGATGGGGACCATCGCCGGGGAGCTGTTTTTT. As protein: CASRRMGTIAGELFF.